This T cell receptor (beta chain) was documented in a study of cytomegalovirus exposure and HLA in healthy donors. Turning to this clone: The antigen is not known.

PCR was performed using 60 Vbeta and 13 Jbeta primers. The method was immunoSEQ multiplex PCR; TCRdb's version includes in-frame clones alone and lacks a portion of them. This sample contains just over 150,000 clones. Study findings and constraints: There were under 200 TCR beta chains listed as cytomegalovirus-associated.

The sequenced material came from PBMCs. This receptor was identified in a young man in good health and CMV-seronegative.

In DNA form, the CDR3 reads TGTGCCAGCAGCTTTAAGACTAGCGGGAGCTTGGAGACCCAGTACTTC. Protein product: CASSFKTSGSLETQYF. The V and J genes are TRBV5-4 and TRBJ2-5, with TRBD2 matching over 12 bases. The germline gives CDR1 SGHNT, CDR2 YYREEE (reference sequence). The CDR3 is 16 residues long. V shed 2 bases and J 5 bases; nucleotides not matched to a gene: 7.